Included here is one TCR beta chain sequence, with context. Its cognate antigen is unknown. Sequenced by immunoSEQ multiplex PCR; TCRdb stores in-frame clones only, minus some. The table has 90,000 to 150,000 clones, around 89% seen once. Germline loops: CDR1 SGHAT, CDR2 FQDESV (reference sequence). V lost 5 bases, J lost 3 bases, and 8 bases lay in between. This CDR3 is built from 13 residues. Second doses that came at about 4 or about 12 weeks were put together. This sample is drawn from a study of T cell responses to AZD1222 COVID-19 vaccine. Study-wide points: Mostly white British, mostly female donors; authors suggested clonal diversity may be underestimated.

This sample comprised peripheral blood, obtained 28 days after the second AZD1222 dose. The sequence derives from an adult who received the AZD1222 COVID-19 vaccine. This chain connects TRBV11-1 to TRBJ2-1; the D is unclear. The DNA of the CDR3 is TGTGCCAGCAGCCCCGACAACTACAATGAGCAGTTCTTC. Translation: CASSPDNYNEQFF.